This T cell receptor beta chain is from a study of T cell changes during pregnancy in multiple sclerosis. The repertoire was sequenced with immunoSEQ multiplex PCR; TCRdb's copy has only in-frame clones and lacks some. Of more than 40,000 clones in the sample, about nine tenths were seen once. This CDR3 comprises 13 residues. V shed 7 bases and J shed 4 bases, with 10 bases lying between them. Germline loops: CDR1 ENHRY, CDR2 SYGVKD. This clone was seen a single time. This sequence joins TRBV10-3 and TRBJ2-2; TRBD2 is a possible D gene (5 bases). The sequencing used CD8+ T cells from peripheral blood mononuclear cells, collected after pregnancy. The TCR was taken from a female donor with multiple sclerosis, enrolled in a pregnancy study. CDR3 amino acids: CAIKDEGTGELFF. The CDR3 DNA follows: TGTGCCATCAAAGACGAGGGCACCGGGGAGCTGTTTTTT.